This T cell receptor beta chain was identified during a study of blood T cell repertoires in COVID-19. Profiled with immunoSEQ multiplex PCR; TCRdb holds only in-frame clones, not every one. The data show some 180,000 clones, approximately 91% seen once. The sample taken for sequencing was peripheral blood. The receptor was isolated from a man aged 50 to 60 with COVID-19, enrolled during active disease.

The CDR3 sequence is CASFEDSYSNQPQHF. In nucleotides, the CDR3 is TGTGCCAGCTTTGAGGACAGTTATAGCAATCAGCCCCAGCATTTT. The V gene is TRBV28, the J gene TRBJ1-5; a possible D gene is TRBD1 (6 bases). The CDR3 is 15 amino acids. Germline V lookup: CDR1 MDHEN, CDR2 SYDVKM. V was trimmed by 8 bases and J by 0 bases, leaving 14 bases between them.